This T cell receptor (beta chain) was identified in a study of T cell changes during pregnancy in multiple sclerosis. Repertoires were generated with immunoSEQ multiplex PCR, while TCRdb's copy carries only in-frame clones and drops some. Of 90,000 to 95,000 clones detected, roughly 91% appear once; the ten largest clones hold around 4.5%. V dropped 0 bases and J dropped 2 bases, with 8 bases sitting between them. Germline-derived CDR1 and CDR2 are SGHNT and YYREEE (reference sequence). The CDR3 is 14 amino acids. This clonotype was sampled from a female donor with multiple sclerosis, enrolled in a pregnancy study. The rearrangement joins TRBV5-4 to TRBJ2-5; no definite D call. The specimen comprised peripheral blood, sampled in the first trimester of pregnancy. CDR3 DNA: TGTGCCAGCAGCTTGGTGTCTCAGCAAGAGACCCAGTACTTC. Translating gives CASSLVSQQETQYF.